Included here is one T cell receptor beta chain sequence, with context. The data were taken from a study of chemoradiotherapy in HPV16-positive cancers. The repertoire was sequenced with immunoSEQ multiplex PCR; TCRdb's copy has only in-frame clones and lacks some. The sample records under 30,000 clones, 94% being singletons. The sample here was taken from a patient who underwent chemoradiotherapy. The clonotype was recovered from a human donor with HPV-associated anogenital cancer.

In nucleotides, the CDR3 is TGTGCCAGCAGCCCAGGGACTAGCGGGGGGGCCTCCTACAATGAGCAGTTCTTC. Translation: CASSPGTSGGASYNEQFF. J is TRBJ2-1 and V is TRBV7-9; 16 bases are shared with TRBD2. Germline CDR1 SEHNR, CDR2 FQNEAQ (reference sequence). The trim removed 5 bases at V and 0 bases at J, leaving 4 bases unmatched. The CDR3 length is 18 residues.